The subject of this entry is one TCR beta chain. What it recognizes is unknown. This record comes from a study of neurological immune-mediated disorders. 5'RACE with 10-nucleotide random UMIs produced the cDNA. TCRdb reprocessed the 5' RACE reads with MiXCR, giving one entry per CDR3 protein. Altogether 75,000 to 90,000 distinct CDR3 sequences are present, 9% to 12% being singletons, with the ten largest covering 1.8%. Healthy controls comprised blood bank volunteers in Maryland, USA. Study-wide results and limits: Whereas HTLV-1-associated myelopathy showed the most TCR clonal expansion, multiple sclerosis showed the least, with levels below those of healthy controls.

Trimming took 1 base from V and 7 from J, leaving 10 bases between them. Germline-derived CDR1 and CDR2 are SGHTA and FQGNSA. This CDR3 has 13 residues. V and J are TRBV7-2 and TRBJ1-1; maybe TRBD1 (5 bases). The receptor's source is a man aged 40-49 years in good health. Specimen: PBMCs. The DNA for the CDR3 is TGTGCCAGCAGCTTAGAACGGGGACGTGAAGCTTTCTTT. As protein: CASSLERGREAFF.